These 15 T cell receptor beta chains were sequenced from one sample in a study of tumor and adjacent non-tumor tissue in lung cancer. RNA was extracted from bulk tissue without any cell sorting. TCRbeta libraries were built with three rounds of nested PCR, modified from ARM-PCR. Using its own MiXCR run on the multiplex PCR reads, TCRdb lists one record per CDR3 protein. The sample includes tens of thousands of distinct CDR3 sequences, approximately 65% of them seen just once. Source material: lung tumor tissue. These receptors were taken from a man aged 60 to 69 with non-small cell lung cancer.

As for this clonotype: An end of the junction differs from the germline gene, which may be a read error. The chain carries TRBV11-2 and TRBJ2-3; D is undetermined. Per the germline V gene, CDR1 is SGHAT and CDR2 is FQNNGV. The CDR3 has 13 residues. CDR3 nucleotide sequence: TGTGCCGGCAGTTTTGCCAGCACAGATACCCAATATTTT. Protein: CAGSFASTDTQYF. Drawing the rest from reference TRBV11-2 and TRBJ2-3, the complete variable domain is EAGVAQSPRYKIIEKRQSVAFWCNPISGHATLYWYQQILGQGPKLLIQFQNNGVVDDSQLPKDRFSAERLKGVDSTLKIQPAKLEDSAVYLCAGSFASTDTQYFGPGTRLTVL.

Regarding this clonotype: Mismatch with germline at one junction end may stem from a read error. The DNA for the CDR3 is TGCAGCGTCGAACAGAGGGCCTCTGAGGCCAACGTCCTGACTTTC. As protein: CSVEQRASEANVLTF. The gene calls are TRBV29-1 and TRBJ2-6, with TRBD2 as a possible D gene (5 bases). From germline, CDR1 is SQVTM and CDR2 ANQGSEA. The CDR3 loop spans 15 amino acids.

With respect to this clonotype: Sequence at one end of the junction differs from germline and may be a read error. The chain combines TRBV4-1 with TRBJ2-1; 8 bases map to TRBD2. Germline-derived CDR1 and CDR2 are MGHRA and YSYEKL. The CDR3 is 18 residues long. CDR3 bases: TGCGCCAGTAGCCAAAGGACGGGGGGGGCCAGGCTGGACAATGAGCAGTTATTC. Its protein product is CASSQRTGGARLDNEQLF.

This clonotype was counted at least ten times. The rearrangement joins TRBV7-3 to TRBJ2-1; the D is unclear. There are 16 residues in the CDR3. Trimming cost V 5 bases and J 10 bases, with 24 bases left between them. Germline lookup yields CDR1 SGHTA and CDR2 FQGTGA. CDR3 protein: CASSPGAHRTDGEQFF. In DNA form, the CDR3 reads TGTGCCAGCAGCCCCGGCGCCCACCGTACGGACGGGGAGCAGTTCTTC.

This clonotype showed up many times. The chain is built from TRBV2 and TRBJ2-3; TRBD1 agrees at 8 bases. CDR3 size: 14 residues. The junction had 4 bases not matched to a gene; V was cut back by 4 bases and J by 4 bases. Germline CDR1 reads SNHLY; CDR2 reads FYNNEI. CDR3 in amino acids: CASSGQGLPDTQYF. DNA for the CDR3: TGTGCCAGCAGTGGACAGGGGCTTCCAGATACGCAGTATTTT.

This clonotype was observed at least ten times. The rearrangement joins TRBV20-1 to TRBJ1-1; no reliable D call. The CDR3 has 11 residues. From germline, CDR1 is DFQATT and CDR2 SNEGSKA (reference sequence). Trimming pared 7 bases from V and 1 base from J, leaving 7 bases between. The chain's CDR3 is CSGLWNTEAFF. CDR3 nucleotide sequence: TGCAGTGGTCTTTGGAACACTGAAGCTTTCTTT.

By share of the sample, this clonotype is medium-sized. This chain joins TRBV4-3 and TRBJ1-2; no clear D gene. From germline, CDR1 is LGHNA and CDR2 YSLEER. V was cut by 0 bases and J by 8 bases, with 13 bases left in between. The CDR3 has 14 amino acids. The CDR3 protein is CASSQDPPVKGYTF. For the CDR3, the DNA is TGCGCCAGCAGCCAAGATCCGCCAGTTAAAGGCTACACCTTC.

This rearrangement joins TRBV4-1 to TRBJ2-1, with 9 bases identical to TRBD2. With 5 bases clipped from V and 2 bases from J, the junction kept 7 bases outside the gene matches. The germline CDR1 and CDR2 sequences are MGHRA and YSYEKL. This CDR3 has 16 amino acids. The CDR3 nucleotides are TGCGCCAGCAGCGAATCTAGCGGGACCACCTACAATGAGCAGTTCTTC. Translated, it gives CASSESSGTTYNEQFF.

As concerns this clonotype: At one end, the junction sequence differs from germline, possibly due to a read error. The chain carries TRBV6-5 and TRBJ2-5; D possibly matches TRBD1 or TRBD2 (5 bases each). This CDR3 comprises 16 residues. Germline V gene sequence: CDR1 MNHEY, CDR2 SVGAGI. The CDR3 DNA reads TGTGCCAGCAGCCAGAGGTGGGGGAGTAGGCAAGAGACCCGGTACTTC. Its protein product is CASSQRWGSRQETRYF.

This clonotype was seen only a few times. The V call is TRBV28, the J call TRBJ2-6, with D unresolved. The CDR3 consists of 11 residues. With 7 bases removed from V and 2 bases from J, the gap between germline ends came to 0 bases. Germline V gene lookup returns CDR1 MDHEN and CDR2 SYDVKM. The CDR3 DNA is TGTGCCAGCACTGGGGCCAACGTCCTGACTTTC. It encodes CASTGANVLTF.

The rearrangement joins TRBV12-3 or TRBV12-4 to TRBJ2-3; either TRBD1 or TRBD2 may supply D (6 bases each). The CDR3 runs to 15 residues. The germline V and J ends were trimmed by 11 bases and 2 bases, with 20 bases remaining between them. The CDR3 sequence: CAHGSRGPPTDTQYF. CDR3 coding DNA: TGTGCCCACGGTTCACGGGGGCCCCCCACAGATACGCAGTATTTT.

As concerns this clonotype: Because the CDR3's place on the DNA is in doubt, the DNA is left out and the CDR3 is given as listed by TCRdb. V is TRBV11-1 and J is TRBJ1-2; the table's D call of TRBD1 was not tested on the DNA. The CDR3 spans 14 amino acids, including both terminal residues. Germline V gene sequence: CDR1 SGHAT, CDR2 FQDESV (reference sequence). CDR3 in amino acids: CAGSKTDRDYGCTF.

A note on this clonotype: At one end, the junction sequence differs from germline, possibly due to a read error. The chain links TRBV12-3 or TRBV12-4 to TRBJ2-2; no reliable D call. The CDR3 covers 15 residues. The CDR3 is CVSNSWTVNTRELFF. In DNA form, the CDR3 reads TGTGTCAGCAATTCCTGGACGGTTAACACCAGGGAGCTGTTTTTT.

About this clonotype itself: A read error may produce the germline difference seen at one junction end. The rearrangement uses TRBV29-1 and TRBJ2-5; 7 bases line up with TRBD2. CDR1 is SQVTM, CDR2 ANQGSEA, per germline. The CDR3 has 14 residues. CDR3: CSVDEGGYQETQYF. In DNA form, the CDR3 reads TGCAGCGTTGATGAGGGAGGGTACCAAGAGACTCAGTACTTC.

This clonotype has a handful of counts. This may stem from a read error, because a much larger clone lies one nucleotide away. This chain joins TRBV29-1 and TRBJ2-3; D possibly corresponds to TRBD2 (6 bases). Germline CDR1 is SQVTM and CDR2 is ANQGSEA. Trimming took off 6 bases at V and 8 bases at J, with 21 bases between the two ends. The CDR3 consists of 14 residues. CDR3 in amino acids: CSVGGQEARGTQYF. The CDR3 DNA reads as TGCAGCGTGGGAGGTCAGGAGGCGCGTGGTACGCAGTATTTT.